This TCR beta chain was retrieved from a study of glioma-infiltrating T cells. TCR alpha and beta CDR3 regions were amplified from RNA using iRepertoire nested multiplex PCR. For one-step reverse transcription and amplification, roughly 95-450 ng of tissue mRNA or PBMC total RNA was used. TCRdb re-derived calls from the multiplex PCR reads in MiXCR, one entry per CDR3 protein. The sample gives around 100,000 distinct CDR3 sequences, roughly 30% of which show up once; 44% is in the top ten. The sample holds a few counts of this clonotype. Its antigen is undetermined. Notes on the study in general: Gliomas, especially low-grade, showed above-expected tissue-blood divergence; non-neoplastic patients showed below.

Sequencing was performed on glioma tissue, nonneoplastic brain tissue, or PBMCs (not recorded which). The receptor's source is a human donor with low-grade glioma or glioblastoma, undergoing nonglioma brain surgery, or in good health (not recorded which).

The chain's CDR3 is CASSQALLTGVNYF. The CDR3 region has the DNA TGCGCCAGCAGCCAAGCCCTTTTGACAGGGGTGAACTACTTC. The rearrangement uses TRBV4-1 and TRBJ2-4, with 8 bases matching TRBD1. The CDR3 extends over 14 amino acids. The germline V gene encodes CDR1 MGHRA and CDR2 YSYEKL. Trimming removed 1 base from V and 16 bases from J; junction bases left unmatched: 12.